Listed below are T cell receptor beta chains from one sample, sequenced in a study of CD8 T cells in ankylosing spondylitis. TCRdb ran MiXCR on the 5' RACE reads and lists one entry per CDR3 protein. This sample carries around 250,000 distinct CDR3 sequences, about 10% of them seen once, and the ten largest clones take around 7%. Sequencing used blood, either unsorted or a sorted T cell fraction (not recorded which). These TCRs come from a male donor with ankylosing spondylitis or in good health (not recorded which). Both conserved end residues are part of each CDR3. The order of the fields is clone size, D gene, CDR3 length, V gene, J gene, CDR3 DNA, CDR3 protein. D genes are given only for firm matches. Not all rows give a size; the values are once, few, many and, for expanded clones, a class.

size: many
D: NA
length: 15
V: TRBV7-7
J: TRBJ1-2
DNA: TGTGCCAGCAGCTACAACAGGGAGGTCAACTATGGCTACACCTTC
CDR3: CASSYNREVNYGYTF

size: many
D: TRBD2
length: 19
V: TRBV5-1
J: TRBJ2-3
DNA: TGCGCCAGCAGCGCCGGGGCTAGCGGGAGCTTTCTCCGCGGGGATACGCAGTATTTT
CDR3: CASSAGASGSFLRGDTQYF

size: few
D: NA
length: 16
V: TRBV7-9
J: TRBJ1-1
DNA: TGTGCCAGCAGCTTAGGTCAGCAGGCCAGGAACACTGAAGCTTTCTTT
CDR3: CASSLGQQARNTEAFF

size: few
D: TRBD2
length: 16
V: TRBV5-4
J: TRBJ2-5
DNA: TGTGCCAGCAGCTCCCAGCGGGGGGTGATCACCGAGACCCAGTACTTC
CDR3: CASSSQRGVITETQYF

size: many
D: NA
length: 13
V: TRBV29-1
J: TRBJ1-5
DNA: TGCAGCGTTGTGTGGGGGGCGAATCAGCCCCAGCATTTT
CDR3: CSVVWGANQPQHF

size: NA
D: NA
length: 13
V: TRBV3-1
J: TRBJ2-5
DNA: TGTGCCAGCAGCCAAGATGGAATAAGCTCACAGTACTTC
CDR3: CASSQDGISSQYF

size: few
D: NA
length: 16
V: TRBV7-8
J: TRBJ1-5
DNA: TGTGCCAGCAGCTTAGCCATTTGGGAGGGTAGGCAGCCCCAGCATTTT
CDR3: CASSLAIWEGRQPQHF

size: many
D: NA
length: 14
V: TRBV5-1
J: TRBJ2-3
DNA: TGCGCCAGCAGCCAAGGACTACGCGCAGATACGCAGTATTTT
CDR3: CASSQGLRADTQYF

size: many
D: NA
length: 14
V: TRBV15
J: TRBJ2-5
DNA: TGTGCCACCAGCAGTCGGGACATACAGGAGACCCAGTACTTC
CDR3: CATSSRDIQETQYF

size: NA
D: TRBD2
length: 16
V: TRBV5-6
J: TRBJ2-5
DNA: TGTGCCAGCAGCATCGGGACTAGCGGGTACCAAGAGACCCAGTACTTC
CDR3: CASSIGTSGYQETQYF

size: many
D: TRBD2
length: 20
V: TRBV5-1
J: TRBJ2-1
DNA: TGCGCCAGCAGCCGGGGACTAGCGGGAGGGCCGCCTAACCATTACAATGAGCAGTTCTTC
CDR3: CASSRGLAGGPPNHYNEQFF

size: many
D: NA
length: 14
V: TRBV12-5
J: TRBJ2-7
DNA: TGTGCTAGTGGTTTTTCAGAAACCCCCTACGAGCAGTACTTC
CDR3: CASGFSETPYEQYF

size: many
D: NA
length: 12
V: TRBV27
J: TRBJ2-7
DNA: TGTGCCAGCAGTCCCTACGGTGGGGAGCAGTACTTC
CDR3: CASSPYGGEQYF

size: many
D: NA
length: 14
V: TRBV29-1
J: TRBJ1-2
DNA: TGCAGCGTTGAGGCAGGGGCCTCTAACTATGGCTACACCTTC
CDR3: CSVEAGASNYGYTF

size: many
D: TRBD1
length: 16
V: TRBV7-2
J: TRBJ2-7
DNA: TGTGCCAGCAGCTTACTAACCGGGACAGGGGGTTACGAGCAGTACTTC
CDR3: CASSLLTGTGGYEQYF

size: many
D: NA
length: 14
V: TRBV6-1
J: TRBJ2-5
DNA: TGTGCCAGCTGGAATAGCGGTGGAATAAGGACCCAGTACTTC
CDR3: CASWNSGGIRTQYF

size: many
D: NA
length: 10
V: TRBV29-1
J: TRBJ2-3
DNA: TGCAGCGTTGGTGAAGATACGCAGTATTTT
CDR3: CSVGEDTQYF

size: many
D: TRBD2
length: 15
V: TRBV6-5
J: TRBJ2-1
DNA: TGTGCCAGCAGTCCCTCGGGACTAAACTACAATGAGCAGTTCTTC
CDR3: CASSPSGLNYNEQFF

size: many
D: TRBD1
length: 13
V: TRBV5-1
J: TRBJ1-2
DNA: TGCGCCAGCAGCGCGGGACAGATCTATGGCTACACCTTC
CDR3: CASSAGQIYGYTF

size: NA
D: NA
length: 17
V: TRBV12-3/TRBV12-4
J: TRBJ1-5
DNA: TGTGCCAGCAGTTTATCTCCGGGCCCCTATAGCAATCAGCCCCAGCATTTT
CDR3: CASSLSPGPYSNQPQHF

size: many
D: NA
length: 13
V: TRBV12-3/TRBV12-4
J: TRBJ1-1
DNA: TGTGCCAGCAGTTTAGGGTGGAGCACTGAAGCTTTCTTT
CDR3: CASSLGWSTEAFF

size: NA
D: NA
length: 14
V: TRBV5-6
J: TRBJ2-7
DNA: TGTGCCAGCAGCTTCCAGGGTTCCCCCTACGAGCAGTACTTC
CDR3: CASSFQGSPYEQYF

size: many
D: TRBD2
length: 15
V: TRBV6-4
J: TRBJ2-1
DNA: TGTGCCAGCAGCCCACTAGCGGGGGAAGTGAATGAGCAGTTCTTC
CDR3: CASSPLAGEVNEQFF

size: many
D: NA
length: 15
V: TRBV5-1
J: TRBJ2-2
DNA: TGCGCCAGCAGCTTGGCTTCGACAGTGACTGGGGAGCTGTTTTTT
CDR3: CASSLASTVTGELFF

size: few
D: NA
length: 14
V: TRBV5-1
J: TRBJ2-2
DNA: TGCGCCAGCACTGGGGCAGGGATCACCGGGGAGCTGTTTTTT
CDR3: CASTGAGITGELFF

size: many
D: NA
length: 19
V: TRBV6-1
J: TRBJ2-5
DNA: TGTGCCAGCAGACCTACAGCAACCTCGGGACAAACTTACCAAGAGACCCAGTACTTC
CDR3: CASRPTATSGQTYQETQYF

size: many
D: TRBD1
length: 13
V: TRBV10-3
J: TRBJ1-3
DNA: TGTGCCATCAGTGGACAGGGCGGAAACACCATATATTTT
CDR3: CAISGQGGNTIYF

size: NA
D: NA
length: 12
V: TRBV29-1
J: TRBJ2-7
DNA: TGCAGCGTTGCTAGGACTAATTACGAGCAGTACTTC
CDR3: CSVARTNYEQYF

size: few
D: NA
length: 15
V: TRBV11-2
J: TRBJ2-1
DNA: TGTGCCAGCAGCTTGTGGCCGACTATTAGGGATGAGCAGTTCTTC
CDR3: CASSLWPTIRDEQFF

size: few
D: NA
length: 15
V: TRBV11-2
J: TRBJ2-2
DNA: TGTGCCAGCAGCTTAGCTGTAGGGGCGGCCGGGGAGCTGTTTTTT
CDR3: CASSLAVGAAGELFF

size: many
D: NA
length: 14
V: TRBV5-6
J: TRBJ2-1
DNA: TGTGCCAGCAGCTTGGGGTGGAAAAGCAATGAGCAGTTCTTC
CDR3: CASSLGWKSNEQFF

size: NA
D: NA
length: 14
V: TRBV2
J: TRBJ2-1
DNA: TGTGCCAGCGCTCGGGGGCCCTTCTACAATGAGCAGTTCTTC
CDR3: CASARGPFYNEQFF

size: many
D: NA
length: 15
V: TRBV7-2
J: TRBJ1-3
DNA: TGTGCCAGCAGCTTAGTAGCGGGGGCTGGAAACACCATATATTTT
CDR3: CASSLVAGAGNTIYF

size: NA
D: NA
length: 14
V: TRBV12-5
J: TRBJ1-2
DNA: TGTGCTAGTGGTTCCGCCGCCCCTTTTGCTGGCTACACCTTC
CDR3: CASGSAAPFAGYTF

size: NA
D: TRBD2
length: 17
V: TRBV7-6
J: TRBJ2-1
DNA: TGTGCCAGCAGCTTAGTACTAGCGGGAGAATTTAACAATGAGCAGTTCTTC
CDR3: CASSLVLAGEFNNEQFF

size: once
D: TRBD2
length: 16
V: TRBV5-4
J: TRBJ2-7
DNA: TGTGCCAGCAGTTCGGGACTAGCGGGAGTGATTGTCGAGCAGTACTTC
CDR3: CASSSGLAGVIVEQYF

size: NA
D: TRBD2
length: 13
V: TRBV5-1
J: TRBJ2-1
DNA: TGCGCCAGCAGCTTTAGCGGGGCTTTTGAGCAGTTCTTC
CDR3: CASSFSGAFEQFF

size: many
D: NA
length: 16
V: TRBV7-2
J: TRBJ2-1
DNA: TGTGCCAGCAGCTTAGCCCTCGGAGGGGCGCGTAGTGAGCAGTTCTTC
CDR3: CASSLALGGARSEQFF

size: many
D: NA
length: 13
V: TRBV20-1
J: TRBJ2-7
DNA: TGCAGTGCAACACTAACTACAGGGTTGGAGCAGTACTTC
CDR3: CSATLTTGLEQYF

size: many
D: TRBD2
length: 17
V: TRBV20-1
J: TRBJ2-1
DNA: TGCAGTGCGAACGGACTAGCGGGGGGGAGCTCCTACAATGAGCAGTTCTTC
CDR3: CSANGLAGGSSYNEQFF

size: many
D: NA
length: 12
V: TRBV12-3/TRBV12-4
J: TRBJ2-3
DNA: TGTGCCAGCGGAGCGGAACGTGTTACGCAGTATTTT
CDR3: CASGAERVTQYF